The 27 T cell receptor beta chains below all came from one sample that was sequenced in a study of T cells in women clearing cervical HPV infection. Assay used: immunoSEQ multiplex PCR; TCRdb lists only in-frame clones, some missing. This sample's table has about 46,000 clones. Sequenced material: blood buffy coat. These receptors were taken from a woman between 18 and 75 years old with a cervical HPV16 infection that either progressed to CIN3+ or cleared (not recorded which).

Points on this clone: The CDR3 is cut off 3 residues early in the read; its end comes from the germline J gene. The chain has TRBV7-9 and TRBJ2-2; 7 bases align to TRBD1. Germline lookup yields CDR1 SEHNR and CDR2 FQNEAQ (reference sequence). This CDR3 is 12 amino acids long. The CDR3 protein is CASSQQGRPLFF. The CDR3 DNA, read in part, is TGTGCCAGCAGCCAACAGGGGCGACCG.

Note on this clone: A junction boundary mismatches the germline segment, possibly from a read error. The read ends 3 residues early relative to the CDR3; the germline J gene fills the gap. The sample holds other DNA sequences that translate to the same CDR3. The rearrangement uses TRBV7-9 and TRBJ1-3, with 7 positions matching TRBD1. The CDR3 extends over 15 amino acids. Germline CDR1 reads SEHNR; CDR2 reads FQNEAQ (reference sequence). CDR3 loop: CASSPGGTSGNTIYF. The sequenced CDR3 bases are TGTGCCAGCAGCCCAGGGGGGACATCTGGAAACACA.

About this clone itself: Germline is not matched at one junction end, which may reflect a read error. The missing CDR3 end, 3 residues past where the read stops, is filled in from the germline J gene. In the same sample, other DNA sequences code for this CDR3. The V gene is TRBV19, the J gene TRBJ1-3; D is unclear. The germline CDR1 and CDR2 sequences are LNHDA and SQIVND (reference sequence). The CDR3 has 13 amino acids. CDR3 DNA, as far as it was read: TGTGCCAGTACCGCTCTAGGCGGAAACACA. Translation: CASTALGGNT. The whole CDR3 sequence reads CASTALGGNTIYF.

With respect to this clone: The observed sequence ends 3 residues before the CDR3 terminus, with the missing tail filled in from the germline J gene. V and J are TRBV7-2 and TRBJ2-3, with D maybe TRBD1 (6 bases). This CDR3 has 15 residues. Trimming stripped 2 bases from V and 2 bases from J, with 11 bases between. Per the germline V gene, CDR1 is SGHTA and CDR2 is FQGNSA. The CDR3 here is CASSLNGGLTDTQYF. The part of the CDR3 DNA that was read is TGTGCCAGCAGCTTAAATGGGGGCCTCACAGATACG.

With respect to this clone: The read terminates 3 residues ahead of where the CDR3 ends, so the germline J gene completes it. V and J are TRBV30 and TRBJ1-6; D call uncertain. Germline CDR1 is GTSNPN and CDR2 is SVGIG (reference sequence). Deletions cut 0 bases from V and 10 bases from J, with 25 bases between. The CDR3 contains 18 residues. The CDR3 here is CAWSVRLASRRENSPLHF. The sequenced CDR3 bases are TGTGCCTGGAGTGTAAGGCTAGCGTCTCGAAGGGAGAACTCACCC. Together with reference TRBV30 and TRBJ1-6, the CDR3 gives the full variable domain: SQTIHQWPATLVQPVGSPLSLECTVEGTSNPNLYWYRQAAGRGLQLLFYSVGIGQISSEVPQNLSASRPQDRQFILSSKKLLLSDSGFYLCAWSVRLASRRENSPLHFGNGTRLTVT.

Comment on this clone: An end of the junction does not agree with germline; a read error may underlie this. The CDR3 protein is CPRGGGATDTQYF. CDR3 DNA, as far as it was read: TGCCCCAGAGGCGGGGGTGCCACAGATACG. The rearrangement joins TRBV4-1 to TRBJ2-3, with 7 bases aligning to TRBD2. The read halts 3 residues ahead of the CDR3 end, with the missing end drawn from the germline J gene. Germline assignment: CDR1 MGHRA and CDR2 YSYEKL. The CDR3 has 13 amino acids.

Comments on this clone: The read gets to within 3 residues of the CDR3 end, and the germline J gene fills in the rest. The rearrangement joins TRBV6-1 to TRBJ1-5, with a tentative D call TRBD1 (6 bases). The CDR3 has 16 amino acids. Per germline, CDR1 MNHNS and CDR2 SASEGT. The V and J ends lost 4 bases and 3 bases respectively, with 16 bases between them. The covered CDR3 bases are TGTGCCAGCAGTGCAACAGGGTGGATAGACAATCAGCCC. Protein: CASSATGWIDNQP. The entire CDR3 reads CASSATGWIDNQPQHF.

Worth noting for this clone: The read comes to an end 3 residues before the CDR3 does, leaving the germline J gene to fill in the end. J is TRBJ2-3 and V is TRBV20-1, with 11 bases lining up with TRBD1. The CDR3 is 16 residues long. Trimming took 3 bases from V and 6 from J; bases not matched to a gene: 11. Germline V lookup: CDR1 DFQATT, CDR2 SNEGSKA (reference sequence). The CDR3 spells CSASLRTGGAADTQYF. The CDR3 bases that were read are TGCAGTGCTAGCCTGCGGACAGGGGGCGCGGCGGATACG.

Worth noting for this clone: The CDR3 end is not reached by the read, which stops 3 residues before it; the germline J gene fills it in. The rearrangement uses TRBV5-6 and TRBJ2-7; no clear D gene. CDR1 is SGHDT and CDR2 is YYEEEE in the germline V gene. V lost 2 bases to trimming and J lost 1 base, with 10 bases between them. The length of the CDR3 is 14 residues. The CDR3: CASSLYTASYEQYF. The covered CDR3 bases are TGTGCCAGCAGCTTATACACCGCTTCCTACGAG.

As for this clone: The read finishes 3 residues shy of the CDR3 end, and the germline J gene is used to complete it. The chain carries TRBV11-2 and TRBJ2-1; tentative D call: TRBD2 (7 bases). Trimming cost V 2 bases and J 6 bases, with 14 bases left between them. Germline V gene data show CDR1 as SGHAT and CDR2 as FQNNGV. This CDR3 has 15 residues. The sequenced CDR3 bases are TGTGCCAGCAGCTTAATTGCGGGGGCTATCAATGAG. Translation gives CASSLIAGAINE. The entire CDR3 sequence reads CASSLIAGAINEQFF. The whole variable domain, remainder taken from reference TRBV11-2 and TRBJ2-1, is EAGVAQSPRYKIIEKRQSVAFWCNPISGHATLYWYQQILGQGPKLLIQFQNNGVVDDSQLPKDRFSAERLKGVDSTLKIQPAKLEDSAVYLCASSLIAGAINEQFFGPGTRLTVL.

Details on this clone: The read stops 3 residues short of the end of the CDR3; the missing end is completed from the germline J gene. The chain joins TRBV6-4 to TRBJ2-2, with TRBD1 matching 7 bases. Unmatched junction bases numbered 9, after V lost 2 bases and J lost 3 bases. The CDR3 is 17 residues long. Germline values: CDR1 MRHNA, CDR2 SNTAGT. CDR3 DNA (partial): TGTGCCAGCAGTGACGGGACGGCAGGGGGTGACACCGGGGAG. Protein product: CASSDGTAGGDTGE. The whole CDR3 reads CASSDGTAGGDTGELFF.

The CDR3: CAWTPGLRSYEQYF. Partial CDR3 DNA: TGTGCCTGGACGCCGGGACTCCGATCCTACGAG. V gene TRBV30 combines with J gene TRBJ2-7, with D perhaps TRBD2 (6 bases). The read ends 3 residues early relative to the CDR3; the germline J gene fills the gap. V was cut by 4 bases and J by 1 base, with 14 bases left in between. CDR1 and CDR2 (germline): GTSNPN, SVGIG (reference sequence). The CDR3 is made up of 14 amino acids.

With respect to this clone: The read comes to an end 3 residues before the CDR3 does, leaving the germline J gene to fill in the end. This rearrangement joins TRBV20-1 to TRBJ2-3; 9 positions match TRBD2. The CDR3 loop spans 14 amino acids. The germline gives CDR1 DFQATT, CDR2 SNEGSKA (reference sequence). V shed 5 bases and J 4 bases; nucleotides not matched to a gene: 7. The CDR3 is CSALRAGGADTQYF. The sequenced part of the CDR3 DNA is TGCAGTGCTCTGAGAGCGGGGGGTGCAGATACG.

With regard to this clone: The DNA ends 3 residues before the CDR3 does, and the rest of the CDR3 is filled in from the germline J gene. The chain uses TRBV10-1 and TRBJ2-3; 9 nucleotides match TRBD2. V lost 0 bases to trimming and J lost 3 bases; unmatched junction nucleotides: 10. Germline V gene sequence: CDR1 WNHNN, CDR2 SYGVQD (reference sequence). The CDR3 loop spans 18 amino acids. CDR3 bases read: TGCGCCAGCAGTGAGTCCGTGAGGGCTAGCGGGGAGACAGATACG. Translation: CASSESVRASGETDT. The CDR3 in full is CASSESVRASGETDTQYF.

On this clone: Coverage ceases 3 residues before the CDR3 finishes, and the germline J gene fills in the end. The chain combines TRBV7-6 with TRBJ2-3; 7 bases are a match to TRBD2. CDR3 size: 16 residues. V shed 5 bases and J 3 bases; nucleotides not matched to a gene: 11. Germline values: CDR1 SGHVS, CDR2 FNYEAQ. The CDR3 reads CASSPHRGLETDTQYF. The CDR3 DNA, read in part, is TGTGCCAGCAGCCCGCACCGTGGACTAGAGACAGATACG.

Note on this clone: The CDR3 end falls 3 residues outside the read, so it is completed with the germline J gene. The genes are TRBV11-1 and TRBJ2-3; D might be TRBD2 (6 bases). The CDR3 spans 15 residues. Trimming removed 3 bases from V and 1 base from J, with 11 bases in between. Germline-derived CDR1 and CDR2 are SGHAT and FQDESV (reference sequence). CDR3 bases read: TGTGCCAGCAGCTTGCTGGCTAGCGGCACAGATACG. Its translation: CASSLLASGTDT. The CDR3, in full, reads CASSLLASGTDTQYF.

Turning to this clone: The CDR3 extends 3 residues past the end of the read, so its final part is completed from the germline J gene. This rearrangement joins TRBV20-1 to TRBJ2-1; perhaps TRBD2 as D (6 bases). The germline V gene has CDR1 DFQATT and CDR2 SNEGSKA (reference sequence). The V end lost 4 bases, the J end lost 1 base, and 14 bases lay between the germline ends. CDR3 length: 15 residues. The covered CDR3 bases are TGCAGTGCTAAAGGGACTGCTTTTTCCTACAATGAG. Translated: CSAKGTAFSYNE. The CDR3, in full, reads CSAKGTAFSYNEQFF.

Points on this clone: The read ends 3 residues early relative to the CDR3; the germline J gene fills the gap. The chain joins TRBV6-2 or TRBV6-3 to TRBJ2-3, with D possibly matching TRBD1 (6 bases). The germline V and J ends were trimmed by 4 bases and 0 bases, with 17 bases remaining between them. The germline V gene encodes CDR1 MNHEY and CDR2 SVGEGT. This CDR3 is 17 amino acids long. CDR3: CASSSAYGQSSTDTQYF. Incomplete CDR3 DNA: TGTGCCAGCAGTTCGGCCTACGGACAGTCTAGCACAGATACG.

With regard to this clone: The CDR3 extends 3 residues past the end of the read, so its final part is completed from the germline J gene. The chain couples TRBV2 to TRBJ2-2; D is unclear. Germline-derived CDR1 and CDR2 are SNHLY and FYNNEI. The CDR3 runs 15 residues. This chain's CDR3 is CASLGSGSYNSPLFF. The covered CDR3 bases are TGTGCCAGCCTGGGTTCCGGGTCCTATAATTCACCG.

A word on this clone: The read comes to an end 3 residues before the CDR3 does, leaving the germline J gene to fill in the end. The J gene is TRBJ1-1, the V gene TRBV6-2 or TRBV6-3; no reliable D call. The germline gives CDR1 MNHEY, CDR2 SVGEGT. Trimming removed 0 bases at V and 6 bases at J, with 5 bases between. This CDR3 spans 12 amino acids. The DNA read from the CDR3 is TGTGCCAGCAGTTACTCGTATCCTGAA. Translation: CASSYSYPE. The complete CDR3 protein is CASSYSYPEAFF.

Note on this clone: The CDR3 extends 3 residues past the end of the read, so its final part is completed from the germline J gene. The chain has TRBV30 and TRBJ2-1, with a possible D match to TRBD2 (6 bases). V lost 4 bases and J 0 bases, leaving 10 bases between the germline ends. The germline CDR1 and CDR2 sequences are GTSNPN and SVGIG (reference sequence). This CDR3 spans 14 amino acids. Here the CDR3 reads CAWNSGTSYNEQFF. The sequenced CDR3 bases are TGTGCCTGGAATAGCGGAACCTCCTACAATGAG.

Concerning this clone itself: The CDR3 is cut off 3 residues early in the read; its end comes from the germline J gene. The J gene is TRBJ1-1, the V gene TRBV6-1, with D unresolved. Germline V gene data show CDR1 as MNHNS and CDR2 as SASEGT. The CDR3 loop spans 13 amino acids. The ends were cut back, 4 bases at V and 5 bases at J, with 11 bases in the middle. The covered CDR3 bases are TGTGCCAGCAGTGGTAGGAGGGCAACTGAA. Its translation: CASSGRRATE. The CDR3 as a whole reads CASSGRRATEAFF.

The sequenced CDR3 bases are TGCAGTGCTAGGCGGACTAGCGGGAGCCCGAACACCGGGGAG. This translates into CSARRTSGSPNTGE. The full CDR3 protein is CSARRTSGSPNTGELFF. The chain combines TRBV20-1 with TRBJ2-2, with 13 bases lining up with TRBD2. The DNA ends 3 residues before the CDR3 does, and the rest of the CDR3 is filled in from the germline J gene. The CDR3 is 17 residues long. Trimming at V came to 3 bases and at J to 0 bases, leaving 4 bases not matched to a gene. Per germline, CDR1 DFQATT and CDR2 SNEGSKA (reference sequence).

The CDR3 loop is CASSRGGSNQPQHF. CDR3 bases read: TGTGCCAGCAGCAGGGGAGGGAGCAATCAGCCC. The rearrangement joins TRBV7-9 to TRBJ1-5, with a weak D call TRBD1 (5 bases). The missing CDR3 end, 3 residues past where the read stops, is filled in from the germline J gene. The CDR3 extends over 14 amino acids. Per germline, CDR1 SEHNR and CDR2 FQNEAQ (reference sequence). V lost 5 bases to trimming and J lost 1 base, with 9 bases between them.

Turning to this clone: Read coverage stops 3 residues before the CDR3 terminus; the germline J gene supplies the remainder. This chain joins TRBV5-1 and TRBJ2-3; a possible D gene is TRBD2 (7 bases). This CDR3 contains 17 residues. Germline V gene lookup returns CDR1 SGHRS and CDR2 YFSETQ. Deletions cut 3 bases from V and 3 bases from J, with 20 bases between. The sequenced part of the CDR3 DNA is TGCGCCAGCAGCTGGAGACCACGGGGGGACAATACAGATACG. This codes for CASSWRPRGDNTDT. The full CDR3 protein is CASSWRPRGDNTDTQYF.

A word on this clone: The read comes to an end 3 residues before the CDR3 does, leaving the germline J gene to fill in the end. V is TRBV18 and J is TRBJ1-1; TRBD1 aligns across 7 bases. The CDR3 totals 16 residues. The V and J ends lost 1 base and 1 base, in that order; junction bases with no gene match: 6. From germline, CDR1 is KGHSH and CDR2 LQKENI. This chain's CDR3 is CASSPRQGGTNTEAFF. Partial CDR3 DNA: TGTGCCAGCTCACCACGACAGGGTGGGACGAACACTGAA.

CDR3 sequence reads: CASSLQGNTEAFF. The CDR3 DNA, read in part, is TGTGCCAGCAGCCTGCAGGGGAACACTGAA. The chain links TRBV7-9 to TRBJ1-1; TRBD1 is a possible D gene (5 bases). With the read ending 3 residues before the CDR3 end, the germline J gene is used to fill in that end. Germline-derived CDR1 and CDR2 are SEHNR and FQNEAQ (reference sequence). V shed 5 bases and J shed 1 base, with 8 bases lying between them. The CDR3 has 13 amino acids.